This T cell receptor (beta chain) was sequenced in a study of blood T cell repertoires in COVID-19. Study-wide background: From the United States, Italy and Spain came samples of acute and convalescent COVID-19. PBMCs, B-cell-depleted T cells, or T cells provided the cDNA or gDNA that made up the material.

The V end was cut by 5 bases, the J end by 2 bases, with 11 bases between. The CDR3 covers 14 residues. In germline, CDR1 is SEHNR, CDR2 FQNEAQ (reference sequence). Recovered participants had two consecutive negative NP/OP PCR tests, healthcare professional clearance, or symptom resolution. This table comes from immunoSEQ multiplex PCR, and its TCRdb copy is limited to in-frame clones, with some not included. The sample holds some 330,000 clones, around 86% seen once. The sequence was collected from a man aged 30-40 years who had recovered from COVID-19. Sequencing was performed on PBMCs or T cells enriched from blood (not recorded which). This chain links TRBV7-9 with TRBJ2-3; D call uncertain. The DNA of the CDR3 is TGTGCCAGCAGCCCTCGCGCTGTCACAGATACGCAGTATTTT. Protein: CASSPRAVTDTQYF.